This T cell receptor beta chain was observed in a study of control samples from healthy donors and cancer patients. The assay was immunoSEQ multiplex PCR, and TCRdb's table has in-frame clones only and misses some. The table records about 84,000 clones, approximately 80% of them present only once. The V gene lost 6 bases and the J gene lost 5 bases, with 5 bases spanning the gap. The CDR3 covers 11 residues. Germline CDR1 reads KGHDR; CDR2 reads SFDVKD. What was sequenced was PBMCs. The chain has TRBV24-1 and TRBJ2-3; D is uncertain. The TCR sequence derives from a man between 60 and 75 years old with head and neck cancer. CDR3 amino acids: CATSYQDTQYF. The CDR3 DNA reads TGTGCCACCAGTTACCAAGATACGCAGTATTTT.